The 15 T cell receptor beta chains reported below all come from one sample, sequenced in a study of early stage breast cancer tumors. This table comes from immunoSEQ multiplex PCR, and its TCRdb copy is limited to in-frame clones, with some not included. Here the sample spans roughly 60,000 clones, approximately 80% being singletons. Sequencing was done on a sample of blood. These receptors all come from a person aged 25 to 40 with breast cancer.

The chain links TRBV5-4 to TRBJ1-2; no reliable D call. The CDR3 runs to 14 residues. V lost 3 bases to trimming and J lost 2 bases, with 11 bases between them. Germline V gene sequence: CDR1 SGHNT, CDR2 YYREEE (reference sequence). CDR3 sequence reads: CASSSPGLNYGYTF. The CDR3 DNA reads TGTGCCAGCAGCTCTCCGGGTCTGAACTATGGCTACACCTTC.

The CDR3 here is CAWSGDRGYEQYF. CDR3 in DNA: TGTGCCTGGAGCGGGGACAGGGGTTACGAGCAGTACTTC. The chain is built from TRBV30 and TRBJ2-7, with TRBD1 matching 10 bases. The CDR3 has 13 residues. The germline V gene has CDR1 GTSNPN and CDR2 SVGIG (reference sequence). V lost 3 bases to trimming and J lost 4 bases; unmatched junction nucleotides: 3.

The chain employs TRBV4-2 and TRBJ2-7; D call uncertain. V was shortened by 1 base and J by 0 bases, with 7 bases between the two germline ends. Looked up from germline, CDR1 is LGHNA and CDR2 is YNFKEQ. CDR3 size: 14 residues. The CDR3 here is CASSQGASSYEQYF. CDR3 bases: TGTGCCAGCAGCCAAGGGGCTAGCTCCTACGAGCAGTACTTC.

The sample holds a few counts of this clone. This chain connects TRBV5-1 to TRBJ2-7; D is unclear. The CDR3 sequence is 12 residues long. The V and J ends lost 0 bases and 3 bases respectively, with 4 bases between them. CDR1 is SGHRS and CDR2 is YFSETQ in the germline V gene. The CDR3 DNA reads as TGCGCCAGCAGCTTGGACTTCTACGAGCAGTACTTC. Residues: CASSLDFYEQYF.

The table lists this clone with a count of one. The chain couples TRBV7-6 to TRBJ2-7, with 8 bases that match TRBD2. CDR1 and CDR2 (germline): SGHVS, FNYEAQ. With 1 base clipped from V and 7 bases from J, the junction kept 6 bases outside the gene matches. There are 14 residues in the CDR3. The CDR3 bases are TGTGCCAGCAGCTTAGGTCTTAGCGGGGAAGAGCAGTACTTC. Translating it yields CASSLGLSGEEQYF. Supplemented by reference TRBV7-6 and TRBJ2-7, the full variable domain reads GAGVSQSPRYKVTKRGQDVALRCDPISGHVSLYWYRQALGQGPEFLTYFNYEAQQDKSGLPNDRFSAERPEGSISTLTIQRTEQRDSAMYRCASSLGLSGEEQYFGPGTRLTVT.

The chain couples TRBV4-1 to TRBJ1-1; D gene ambiguous. CDR1 is MGHRA, CDR2 YSYEKL, per germline. The CDR3 has 13 residues. The V and J ends lost 1 base and 3 bases respectively, with 6 bases between them. The CDR3 loop reads CASSQGVDTEAFF. Here the CDR3 DNA reads TGCGCCAGCAGCCAAGGGGTGGACACTGAAGCTTTCTTT.

This clone appeared a single time. DNA of the CDR3: TGTGCCAGCACCGAGGGGGAGAGCACTGAAGCTTTCTTT. This gives the protein CASTEGESTEAFF. The V and J genes are TRBV6-1 and TRBJ1-1; maybe TRBD1 (6 bases). The CDR3 extends over 13 amino acids. Trimming cost V 7 bases and J 4 bases, with 13 bases left between them. CDR1 and CDR2 from the germline V gene are MNHNS and SASEGT.

The count of this clone is one. J is TRBJ2-1 and V is TRBV5-1, with 8 bases lining up with TRBD2. V shed 7 bases, J shed 0 bases, and the junction held 6 bases outside the gene matches. There are 15 residues in the CDR3. Germline V CDR1 and CDR2: SGHRS, YFSETQ. The CDR3 loop reads CASLPAGGSYNEQFF. The DNA of the CDR3 is TGCGCCAGCCTCCCGGCGGGAGGCTCCTACAATGAGCAGTTCTTC.

The rearrangement links TRBV19 to TRBJ1-2; TRBD1 agrees at 8 bases. Germline loops: CDR1 LNHDA, CDR2 SQIVND (reference sequence). J gave up 4 bases and V 5 bases, and 12 bases lay outside the gene matches. The CDR3 is 16 amino acids. Written as DNA, the CDR3 is TGTGCCAGTAGTTATGGCCCGGACAGGGCCCTCTATGGCTACACCTTC. This sequence encodes CASSYGPDRALYGYTF. The full variable domain, with the rest looked up from reference TRBV19 and TRBJ1-2, is DGGITQSPKYLFRKEGQNVTLSCEQNLNHDAMYWYRQDPGQGLRLIYYSQIVNDFQKGDIAEGYSVSREKKESFPLTVTSAQKNPTAFYLCASSYGPDRALYGYTFGSGTRLTVV.

The count of this clone is one. Its ends do not fully match the called genes, so a read error is possible. The V and J genes are TRBV19 and TRBJ2-1; the D gene is possibly TRBD2 (6 bases). Germline V lookup: CDR1 LNHDA, CDR2 SQIVND (reference sequence). The CDR3 covers 14 residues. In nucleotides, the CDR3 is TGTGCCAGTAGTATCGGGGGATCCTTCAATGAGCAGTTCTTC. Translated, it gives CASSIGGSFNEQFF.

This clone was counted once. The chain recombines TRBV7-2 with TRBJ1-2, with 9 bases identical to TRBD1. The germline V gene encodes CDR1 SGHTA and CDR2 FQGNSA. Trimming took 4 bases from V and 6 from J; bases not matched to a gene: 15. CDR3 length: 17 residues. CDR3 DNA sequence: TGTGCCAGCAGCTCAACGATCGGGACAGGGTATATCGATGGCTACACCTTC. Translation gives CASSSTIGTGYIDGYTF.

V and J are TRBV14 and TRBJ1-2; TRBD1 aligns across 10 bases. CDR1 is SGHDN and CDR2 is FVKESK in the germline V gene. J was trimmed by 4 bases and V by 4 bases; bases with no gene match: 15. The CDR3 spans 18 residues. The CDR3, as DNA: TGTGCCAGCAGCCGACAAGGTGCACCGGGACAGGGGTCCTATGGCTACACCTTC. Residues: CASSRQGAPGQGSYGYTF. Complete variable domain (other parts from reference TRBV14 and TRBJ1-2): EAGVTQFPSHSVIEKGQTVTLRCDPISGHDNLYWYRRVMGKEIKFLLHFVKESKQDESGMPNNRFLAERTGGTYSTLKVQPAELEDSGVYFCASSRQGAPGQGSYGYTFGSGTRLTVV.

The CDR3 loop reads CASSHGQGADTQYF. The DNA of the CDR3 is TGCGCCAGCAGCCATGGGCAGGGAGCAGATACGCAGTATTTT. The chain combines TRBV4-1 with TRBJ2-3; D may correspond to TRBD1 or TRBD2 (5 bases each). The length of the CDR3 is 14 residues. Trimming removed 3 bases at V and 4 bases at J, with 11 bases between. Germline loops: CDR1 MGHRA, CDR2 YSYEKL.

V gene TRBV19 combines with J gene TRBJ1-2; TRBD1 aligns across 9 bases. Germline values: CDR1 LNHDA, CDR2 SQIVND (reference sequence). The CDR3 contains 15 residues. The J segment lost 2 bases and the V segment lost 3 bases, leaving 4 bases of the junction unmatched. The CDR3 reads CASSIFGTGNYGYTF. The CDR3, as DNA: TGTGCCAGTAGTATTTTCGGGACAGGGAACTATGGCTACACCTTC.

This chain joins TRBV10-2 and TRBJ2-3, with a weak D call TRBD1 (6 bases). Trimming cost V 6 bases and J 4 bases, with 23 bases left between them. CDR3 size: 17 residues. CDR1 and CDR2 from the germline V gene are WSHSY and SAAADI. CDR3 coding DNA: TGCGCCAGCAGCGGTTTTGGACAGACGTCGGTATCAGATACGCAGTATTTT. Translation gives CASSGFGQTSVSDTQYF.